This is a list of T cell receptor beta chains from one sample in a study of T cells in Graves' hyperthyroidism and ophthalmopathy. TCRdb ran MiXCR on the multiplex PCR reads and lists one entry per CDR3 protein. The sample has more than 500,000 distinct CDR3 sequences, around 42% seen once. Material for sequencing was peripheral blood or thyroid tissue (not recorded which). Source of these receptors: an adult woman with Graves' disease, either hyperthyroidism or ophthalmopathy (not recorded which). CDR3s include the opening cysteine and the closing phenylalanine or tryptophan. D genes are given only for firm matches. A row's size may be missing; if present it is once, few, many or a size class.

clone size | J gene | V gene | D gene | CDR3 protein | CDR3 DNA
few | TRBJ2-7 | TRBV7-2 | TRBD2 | CASSLAGGLAREQYF | TGTGCCAGCAGCTTAGCCGGGGGACTAGCGAGAGAGCAGTACTTC
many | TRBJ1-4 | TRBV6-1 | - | CASSEGRLAEKLFF | TGTGCCAGCAGTGAAGGCAGGTTGGCGGAAAAACTGTTTTTT
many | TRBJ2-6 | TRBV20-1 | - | CSARGAPGKLTGANVLTF | TGCAGTGCCCGAGGGGCACCAGGGAAGCTGACTGGGGCCAACGTCCTGACTTTC
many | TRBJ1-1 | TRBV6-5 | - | CASRKSNTEAFF | TGTGCCAGCAGAAAAAGCAACACTGAAGCTTTCTTT
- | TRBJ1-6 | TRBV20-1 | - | CSDASGREYNSPLHF | TGCAGTGACGCCTCGGGACGGGAATATAATTCACCCCTCCACTTT
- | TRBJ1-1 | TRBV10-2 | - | CASSARLANTEAFF | TGTGCCAGCAGCGCCCGACTGGCGAACACTGAAGCTTTCTTT
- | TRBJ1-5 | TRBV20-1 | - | CSASSHGGGPQPQHF | TGCAGTGCCAGCAGCCACGGGGGCGGACCTCAGCCCCAGCATTTT
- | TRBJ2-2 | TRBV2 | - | CASSGRQGGGTGELFF | TGTGCCAGCAGTGGACGACAGGGAGGGGGCACCGGGGAGCTGTTTTTT
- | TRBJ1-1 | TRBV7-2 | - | CASSLAGGVGEAFF | TGTGCCAGCAGCTTGGCCGGGGGTGTGGGTGAAGCTTTCTTT
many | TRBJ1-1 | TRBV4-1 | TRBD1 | CASSQGTGGKTTEAFF | TGCGCCAGCAGCCAAGGGACAGGGGGAAAGACCACTGAAGCTTTCTTT
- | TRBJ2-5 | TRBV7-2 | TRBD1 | CASTTGVGETQYF | TGTGCCAGCACAACAGGGGTGGGCGAGACCCAGTACTTC
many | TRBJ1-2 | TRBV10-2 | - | CASSDSRAGGYTF | TGCGCCAGCAGTGACTCCAGGGCGGGTGGCTACACCTTC
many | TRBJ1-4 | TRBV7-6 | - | CASSPPPSHGKLFF | TGTGCCAGCAGCCCCCCGCCTAGCCACGGAAAACTGTTTTTT
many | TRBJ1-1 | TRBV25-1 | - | CASSPRREGTEAFF | TGTGCCAGCAGTCCCCGACGGGAGGGCACTGAAGCTTTCTTT
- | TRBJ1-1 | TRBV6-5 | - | CASSYTQGTEAFF | TGTGCCAGCAGTTACACACAGGGCACTGAAGCTTTCTTT
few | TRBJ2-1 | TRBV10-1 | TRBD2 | CASSESLAGNNEQFF | TGCGCCAGCAGTGAGTCACTAGCGGGAAACAATGAGCAGTTCTTC
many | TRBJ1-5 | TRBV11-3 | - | CASSFPRGGSNQPQHF | TGTGCCAGCAGCTTCCCCCGTGGAGGTAGCAATCAGCCCCAGCATTTT
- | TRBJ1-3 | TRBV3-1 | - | CASSQDRGSSSGNTIYF | TGTGCCAGCAGCCAAGACAGGGGATCCAGCTCTGGAAACACCATATATTTT
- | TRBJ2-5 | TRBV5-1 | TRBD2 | CASSSTGLAGAQETQYF | TGCGCCAGCAGCTCCACTGGACTAGCGGGGGCCCAAGAGACCCAGTACTTC
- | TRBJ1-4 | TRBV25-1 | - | CASSGRVGEELFF | TGTGCCAGCAGTGGAAGAGTAGGGGAAGAACTGTTTTTT
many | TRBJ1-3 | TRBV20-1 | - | CSAPLRGRNTIYF | TGCAGTGCCCCACTCCGGGGACGAAACACCATATATTTT
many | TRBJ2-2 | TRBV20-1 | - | CSAPVYQPVRELFF | TGCAGTGCCCCAGTGTATCAACCCGTTAGGGAGCTGTTTTTT
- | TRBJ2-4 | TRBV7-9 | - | CASSPLGGGYGNIQYF | TGTGCCAGCAGCCCCCTCGGAGGGGGATATGGGAACATTCAGTACTTC
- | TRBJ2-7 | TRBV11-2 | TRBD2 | CASSLVSGRGDEQYF | TGTGCCAGCAGCTTAGTTAGCGGGAGGGGGGACGAGCAGTACTTC
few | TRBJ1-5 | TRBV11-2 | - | CASSLMGDGPQHF | TGTGCCAGCAGCTTAATGGGCGACGGCCCCCAGCATTTT
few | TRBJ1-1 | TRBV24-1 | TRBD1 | CATSSTGTVASTYPEAFF | TGTGCCACCAGTAGTACGGGGACAGTGGCTTCCACTTACCCTGAAGCTTTCTTT
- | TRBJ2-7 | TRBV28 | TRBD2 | CASSQSSGISEQYF | TGTGCCAGCAGTCAGAGTAGCGGGATATCCGAGCAGTACTTC
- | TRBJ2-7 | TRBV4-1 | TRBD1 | CASSPNTGATIPYEQYF | TGCGCCAGCAGCCCTAATACAGGGGCCACAATTCCCTACGAGCAGTACTTC
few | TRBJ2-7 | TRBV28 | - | CASSPSGQGREQYF | TGTGCCAGCAGTCCCTCGGGGCAGGGCAGGGAGCAGTACTTC
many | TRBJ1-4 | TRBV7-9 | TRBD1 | CASSNRDREEKLFF | TGTGCCAGCAGCAACCGGGACAGGGAAGAAAAACTGTTTTTT
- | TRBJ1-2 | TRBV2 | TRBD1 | CASRSTGGNGYTF | TGTGCCAGCAGATCGACAGGGGGAAATGGCTACACCTTC
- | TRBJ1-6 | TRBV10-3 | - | CAISEFPLGRPINSPLHF | TGTGCCATCAGTGAGTTCCCCCTTGGGAGGCCTATTAATTCACCCCTCCACTTT
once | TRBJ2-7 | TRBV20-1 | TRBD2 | CSAIAGTSGRPYEQYF | TGCAGTGCTATTGCCGGGACTAGCGGGAGGCCCTACGAGCAGTACTTC
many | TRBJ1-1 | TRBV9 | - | CASSVQWNTEAFF | TGTGCCAGCAGCGTTCAGTGGAACACTGAAGCTTTCTTT
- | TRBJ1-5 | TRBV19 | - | CASSIMGGVSNQPQHF | TGTGCCAGTAGTATAATGGGGGGCGTGAGCAATCAGCCCCAGCATTTT
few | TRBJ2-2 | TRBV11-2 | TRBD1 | CASRNQGARTGELFF | TGTGCCAGCAGAAACCAGGGGGCGCGCACCGGGGAGCTGTTTTTT
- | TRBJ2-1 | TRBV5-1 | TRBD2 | CASSLLAGGRYNEQFF | TGCGCCAGCAGCTTGCTAGCGGGAGGGCGATACAATGAGCAGTTCTTC
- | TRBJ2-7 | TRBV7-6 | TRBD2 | CASSLGGGTGAYEQYF | TGTGCCAGCAGCCTCGGGGGGGGGACCGGGGCCTACGAGCAGTACTTC
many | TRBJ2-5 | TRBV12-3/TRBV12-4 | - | CASSMLQETQYF | TGTGCCAGCAGTATGCTCCAAGAGACCCAGTACTTC
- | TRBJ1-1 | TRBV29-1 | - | CSVEALRGTEAFF | TGCAGCGTTGAAGCGTTACGAGGGACTGAAGCTTTCTTT
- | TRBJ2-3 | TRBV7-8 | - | CASSLRSFLDTQYF | TGTGCCAGCAGCCTGCGTTCTTTTTTGGATACGCAGTATTTT
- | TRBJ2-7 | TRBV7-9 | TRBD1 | CASSLAGTVYEQYF | TGTGCCAGCAGCTTGGCCGGGACAGTGTACGAGCAGTACTTC
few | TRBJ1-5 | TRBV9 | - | CASRGTNSNQPQHF | TGTGCCAGCAGGGGGACCAATAGCAATCAGCCCCAGCATTTT
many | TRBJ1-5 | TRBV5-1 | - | CASSLADCRSNQPQHF | TGCGCCAGCAGCTTGGCCGACTGCAGAAGCAATCAGCCCCAGCATTTT
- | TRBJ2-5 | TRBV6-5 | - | CASSYSRGLETQYF | TGTGCCAGCAGTTACTCGCGGGGCCTGGAGACCCAGTACTTC
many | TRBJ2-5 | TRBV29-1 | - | CSVEEAGTQETQYF | TGCAGCGTTGAGGAGGCGGGGACCCAAGAGACCCAGTACTTC
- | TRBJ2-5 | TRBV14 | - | CASSQGGGVETQYF | TGTGCCAGCAGCCAAGGGGGAGGAGTAGAGACCCAGTACTTC
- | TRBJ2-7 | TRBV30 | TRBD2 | CAWVGTSGRTYEQYF | TGTGCCTGGGTCGGCACTAGCGGGAGGACCTACGAGCAGTACTTC